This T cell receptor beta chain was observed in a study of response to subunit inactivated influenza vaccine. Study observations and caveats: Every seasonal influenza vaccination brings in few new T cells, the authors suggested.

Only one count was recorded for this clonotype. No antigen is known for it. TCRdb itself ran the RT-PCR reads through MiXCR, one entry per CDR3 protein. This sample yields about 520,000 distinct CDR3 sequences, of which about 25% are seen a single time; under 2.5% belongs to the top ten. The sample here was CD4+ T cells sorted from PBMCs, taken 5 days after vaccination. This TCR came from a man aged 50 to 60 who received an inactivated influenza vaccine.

The DNA of the CDR3 is TGTGCCAGCAGCTTAGAGCGGGGCTTCCAAGAGACCCAGTACTTC. Protein product: CASSLERGFQETQYF. The chain uses TRBV5-5 and TRBJ2-5, with 7 positions matching TRBD2. The junction had 5 bases not matched to a gene; V was cut back by 2 bases and J by 1 base. Germline V CDR1 and CDR2: SGHKS, YYEKEE (reference sequence). This CDR3 is 15 amino acids long.